The 20 T cell receptor beta chains reported below all come from one sample, sequenced in a study of blood T cell repertoires in COVID-19. Repertoires were generated with immunoSEQ multiplex PCR, while TCRdb's copy carries only in-frame clones and drops some. The sample yields more than 200,000 clones, around nine tenths seen once. The sequenced material came from PBMCs or T cells enriched from blood (not recorded which). These receptor sequences come from a woman between 50 and 59 years old who had recovered from COVID-19.

This chain uses TRBV30 with TRBJ1-2; TRBD1 aligns across 8 bases. V shed 2 bases and J 8 bases; nucleotides not matched to a gene: 4. The CDR3 totals 12 residues. From germline, CDR1 is GTSNPN and CDR2 SVGIG (reference sequence). The CDR3 nucleotides are TGTGCCTGGAGTTTCCCAGGGGGCGGCTACACCTTC. Amino acid sequence: CAWSFPGGGYTF.

Only a few counts were recorded for this clone. V is TRBV28 and J is TRBJ2-2, with D maybe TRBD1 (5 bases). The V end was cut by 3 bases, the J end by 5 bases, with 10 bases between. CDR3 size: 14 residues. Germline CDR1 MDHEN, CDR2 SYDVKM. Here the CDR3 reads CASSFSRATGELFF. In nucleotides, the CDR3 is TGTGCCAGCAGTTTTAGCAGGGCTACCGGGGAGCTGTTTTTT.

This clone was detected once. This rearrangement joins TRBV18 to TRBJ1-2; the match to TRBD1 covers 10 bases. J was trimmed by 4 bases and V by 3 bases; bases with no gene match: 5. This CDR3 comprises 15 residues. Germline V gene sequence: CDR1 KGHSH, CDR2 LQKENI. CDR3 sequence (DNA): TGTGCCAGCTCACCGGGGACAGGGGCTCTCTATGGCTACACCTTC. The encoded protein is CASSPGTGALYGYTF.

The J gene is TRBJ2-7, the V gene TRBV6-5; D might be TRBD2 (6 bases). V was shortened by 4 bases and J by 5 bases, with 12 bases between the two germline ends. CDR1 is MNHEY, CDR2 SVGAGI, per germline. CDR3 length equals 13 residues. The CDR3 DNA reads as TGTGCCAGCAGTTCGGGACTCCCAAACGAGCAGTACTTC. This translates into CASSSGLPNEQYF.

The genes are TRBV3-1 (or the pseudogene TRBV3-2) and TRBJ1-2, with 10 bases that match TRBD1. In germline, CDR1 is LGHDT, CDR2 YNNKEL (reference sequence). V lost 4 bases, J lost 3 bases, and 2 bases stayed unmatched. There are 14 residues in the CDR3. The CDR3 DNA reads as TGTGCCAGCAGCCGACAGGGGGCGGACTATGGCTACACCTTC. This encodes CASSRQGADYGYTF.

The chain has TRBV21-1 and TRBJ1-1. TRBV21-1 is described as a pseudogene. The length of the CDR3 is 14 residues. Here the CDR3 reads CASSKTPVLTEAFF. For the CDR3, the DNA is TGTGCCAGCAGCAAAACCCCGGTCCTAACTGAAGCTTTCTTT.

This clone was counted a single time. V is TRBV5-4 and J is TRBJ2-5; 7 bases line up with TRBD2. Germline CDR1 is SGHNT and CDR2 is YYREEE (reference sequence). Unmatched junction bases numbered 5, after V lost 1 base and J lost 2 bases. The CDR3 has 15 residues. The CDR3 nucleotides read TGTGCCAGCAGCTTGTATGCAGCGGGGCAAGAGACCCAGTACTTC. Protein: CASSLYAAGQETQYF.

CDR3 loop: CASSERTGRAKNIQYF. In DNA form, the CDR3 reads TGTGCCAGCAGTGAAAGGACAGGGCGAGCCAAAAACATTCAGTACTTC. This chain connects TRBV25-1 to TRBJ2-4; 8 bases fit TRBD1. CDR3 length equals 16 residues. Trimming at V came to 2 bases and at J to 0 bases, leaving 3 bases not matched to a gene. CDR1 is MGHDK, CDR2 SYGVNS, per germline.

This sequence joins TRBV5-4 and TRBJ2-2; a possible D gene is TRBD1 (5 bases). Germline V gene data show CDR1 as SGHNT and CDR2 as YYREEE (reference sequence). This CDR3 is built from 15 residues. Trimming pared 2 bases from V and 5 bases from J, leaving 13 bases between. The CDR3 nucleotides are TGTGCCAGCAGCTTAAGGGGAATACGGACCGGGGAGCTGTTTTTT. This codes for CASSLRGIRTGELFF.

The chain uses TRBV4-2 and TRBJ2-7, with D possibly TRBD2 on 5 matching bases. The CDR3 sequence is 14 residues long. Per the germline V gene, CDR1 is LGHNA and CDR2 is YNFKEQ. Between the trimmed V and J ends, which lost 0 bases and 4 bases, there was a span of 10 bases. The CDR3 here is CASSQDSEGYEQYF. As DNA, the CDR3 is TGTGCCAGCAGCCAAGATTCAGAGGGTTACGAGCAGTACTTC.

The chain combines TRBV7-9 with TRBJ1-2, with no clear D. V was shortened by 0 bases and J by 4 bases, with 15 bases between the two germline ends. CDR1 and CDR2 (germline): SEHNR, FQNEAQ (reference sequence). This CDR3 is built from 16 residues. The CDR3 loop reads CASSLAREGPAYGYTF. DNA of the CDR3: TGTGCCAGCAGCTTAGCTCGGGAAGGACCTGCCTATGGCTACACCTTC.

The chain carries TRBV4-1 and TRBJ1-1; a possible D gene is TRBD1 (5 bases). V lost 1 base, J lost 6 bases, and 12 bases lay in between. Germline V gene sequence: CDR1 MGHRA, CDR2 YSYEKL. The CDR3 totals 14 residues. The CDR3 reads CASSQGGTKPEAFF. The CDR3, as DNA: TGCGCCAGCAGCCAAGGCGGGACGAAGCCTGAAGCTTTCTTT.

J is TRBJ1-1 and V is TRBV4-2, with D perhaps TRBD1 (5 bases). This CDR3 spans 17 amino acids. The V end was cut by 0 bases, the J end by 6 bases, with 20 bases between. CDR1 and CDR2 from the germline V gene are LGHNA and YNFKEQ. CDR3 sequence: CASSQDEFRSWGAEAFF. Written as DNA, the CDR3 is TGTGCCAGCAGCCAAGATGAGTTCAGGAGCTGGGGCGCTGAAGCTTTCTTT.

The chain is built from TRBV19 and TRBJ2-5; 10 bases are shared with TRBD1. The CDR3 is 16 amino acids. Germline V gene lookup returns CDR1 LNHDA and CDR2 SQIVND (reference sequence). Trimming at V came to 1 base and at J to 4 bases, leaving 6 bases not matched to a gene. The CDR3 protein is CASSIGTGGVAETQYF. CDR3 DNA sequence: TGTGCCAGTAGTATAGGGACAGGGGGGGTTGCAGAGACCCAGTACTTC. Full variable domain (outside the CDR3, taken from reference TRBV19 and TRBJ2-5): DGGITQSPKYLFRKEGQNVTLSCEQNLNHDAMYWYRQDPGQGLRLIYYSQIVNDFQKGDIAEGYSVSREKKESFPLTVTSAQKNPTAFYLCASSIGTGGVAETQYFGPGTRLLVL.

This clone was counted only a few times. The gene calls are TRBV29-1 and TRBJ2-7; TRBD1 matches 7 bases. The CDR3 totals 13 residues. V shed 6 bases, J shed 3 bases, and the junction held 8 bases outside the gene matches. Germline V gene sequence: CDR1 SQVTM, CDR2 ANQGSEA. In DNA, the CDR3 is TGCAGCGTCGGACAGGCAGAGAACTACGAGCAGTACTTC. This translates into CSVGQAENYEQYF.

The CDR3 nucleotides read TGTGCCAGCAGCTCTCCGGGAGAGAACTACGAGCAGTACTTC. It translates to CASSSPGENYEQYF. The rearrangement uses TRBV5-4 and TRBJ2-7; tentatively, D is TRBD2 (6 bases). Germline values: CDR1 SGHNT, CDR2 YYREEE (reference sequence). V was cut by 3 bases and J by 3 bases, with 13 bases left in between. The CDR3 is 14 residues long.

The gene calls are TRBV3-1 (or the pseudogene TRBV3-2) and TRBJ2-7, with D possibly TRBD2 on 5 matching bases. Germline V CDR1 and CDR2: LGHDT, YNNKEL (reference sequence). CDR3 length: 15 amino acids. V shed 4 bases and J shed 1 base, with 14 bases lying between them. The CDR3 is CASSPRRSLSYEQYF. CDR3 nucleotide sequence: TGTGCCAGCAGCCCCCGGAGGAGCCTGTCCTACGAGCAGTACTTC.

The chain combines TRBV5-1 with TRBJ2-5; no firm D call. This CDR3 comprises 13 residues. CDR1 SGHRS and CDR2 YFSETQ come from the germline V gene. Trimming removed 0 bases at V and 1 base at J, with 4 bases between. The DNA for the CDR3 is TGCGCCAGCAGCTTGGCTCTCCAAGAGACCCAGTACTTC. Translated: CASSLALQETQYF. Complete variable domain (other parts from reference TRBV5-1 and TRBJ2-5): KAGVTQTPRYLIKTRGQQVTLSCSPISGHRSVSWYQQTPGQGLQFLFEYFSETQRNKGNFPGRFSGRQFSNSRSEMNVSTLELGDSALYLCASSLALQETQYFGPGTRLLVL.

The chain combines TRBV10-3 with TRBJ1-1; no reliable D call. Germline CDR1 ENHRY, CDR2 SYGVKD. Trimming left V 5 bases short and J 3 bases short, with 10 bases between. This CDR3 is 13 amino acids long. The CDR3 here is CAISRSVDTEAFF. The CDR3 DNA reads as TGTGCCATCAGTAGAAGCGTGGACACTGAAGCTTTCTTT.

CDR3 residues: CASSLLRTGRGNEQFF. The CDR3 DNA is TGCGCCAGCAGCTTGCTAAGGACAGGCCGGGGCAATGAGCAGTTCTTC. V is TRBV5-1 and J is TRBJ2-1; 7 bases match TRBD1. The CDR3 spans 16 residues. With 1 base clipped from V and 6 bases from J, the junction kept 10 bases outside the gene matches. Looked up from germline, CDR1 is SGHRS and CDR2 is YFSETQ.